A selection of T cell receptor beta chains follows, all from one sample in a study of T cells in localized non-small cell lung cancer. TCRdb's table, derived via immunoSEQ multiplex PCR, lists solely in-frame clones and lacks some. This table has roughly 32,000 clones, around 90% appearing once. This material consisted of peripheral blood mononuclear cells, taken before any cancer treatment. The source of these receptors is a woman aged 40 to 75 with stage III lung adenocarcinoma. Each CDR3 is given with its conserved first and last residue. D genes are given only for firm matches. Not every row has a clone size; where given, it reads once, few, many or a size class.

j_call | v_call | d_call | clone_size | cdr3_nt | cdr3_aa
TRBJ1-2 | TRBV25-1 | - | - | TGTGCCAGCAGTCTTACCCCCGGGGGCTACACCTTC | CASSLTPGGYTF
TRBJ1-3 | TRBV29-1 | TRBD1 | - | TGCAGCGGGTCAGGGGGATCCTCTGGAAACACCATATATTTT | CSGSGGSSGNTIYF
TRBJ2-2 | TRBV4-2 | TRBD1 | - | TGTGCCAGCAGCCAAAGGACAGGGGGGACCGGGGAGCTGTTTTTT | CASSQRTGGTGELFF
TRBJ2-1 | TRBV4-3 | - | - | TGCGCCAGCAGCCAAGAGATCCGCTACAATGAGCAGTTCTTC | CASSQEIRYNEQFF
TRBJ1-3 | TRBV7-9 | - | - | TGTGCCAGCAGCTTAGTGGCAGGGACTGGAAACACCATATATTTT | CASSLVAGTGNTIYF
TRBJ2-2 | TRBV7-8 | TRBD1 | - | TGTGCCAGCAGCTTAGGTCGCAGGGGGCGCGGCGGGGAGCTGTTTTTT | CASSLGRRGRGGELFF
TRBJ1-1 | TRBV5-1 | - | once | TGCGCCAGCAGCTTTGGAGAAGTCGCTGAAGCTTTCTTT | CASSFGEVAEAFF
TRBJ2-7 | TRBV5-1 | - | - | TGCGCCAGCAGCTTGGGTGACATTTTCTCCTACGAGCAGTACTTC | CASSLGDIFSYEQYF
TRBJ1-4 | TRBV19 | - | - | TGTGCCAGTAGTTCCAGGACATTTGAGCCTAAACTGTTTTTT | CASSSRTFEPKLFF
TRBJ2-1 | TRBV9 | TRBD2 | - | TGTGCCAGCAGTGGCGGGAGGGGAAATGAGCAGTTCTTC | CASSGGRGNEQFF
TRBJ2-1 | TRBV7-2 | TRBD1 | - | TGTGCCAGCAGCTCGGACAGGGGAAATTACAATGAGCAGTTCTTC | CASSSDRGNYNEQFF
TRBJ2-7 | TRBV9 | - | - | TGTGCCAGCAGCGTAGGGGGTAAGGGCGAGCAGTACTTC | CASSVGGKGEQYF
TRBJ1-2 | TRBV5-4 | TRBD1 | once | TGTGCCAGCAGCATCGCAGGGGGCGCTTCTGGCTACACCTTC | CASSIAGGASGYTF
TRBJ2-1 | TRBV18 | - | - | TGTGCCAGCTCACCCATTGCGGGGATAGGTTACAATGAGCAGTTCTTC | CASSPIAGIGYNEQFF
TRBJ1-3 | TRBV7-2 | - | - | TGTGCCAGCAGCTCACTTGGACACTCAGCTGGAAACACCATATATTTT | CASSSLGHSAGNTIYF
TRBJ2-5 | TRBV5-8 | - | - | TGTGCCAGCAGCTTGGGGCAGGCGTGGGAGACCCAGTACTTC | CASSLGQAWETQYF
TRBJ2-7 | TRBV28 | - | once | TGTGCCAGCAGTTTTCCACAGGGATACGAGCAGTACTTC | CASSFPQGYEQYF
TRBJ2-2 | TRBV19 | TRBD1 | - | TGTGCCAGTAGTACGCAACAGGGGGCAGCCGGGGAGCTGTTTTTT | CASSTQQGAAGELFF
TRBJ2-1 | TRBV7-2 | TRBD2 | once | TGTGCCAGCAGCCCGACCAGCGGGGTTGGCGATGAGCAGTTCTTC | CASSPTSGVGDEQFF
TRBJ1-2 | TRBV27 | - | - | TGTGCCAGCAGGACTATTGGCCCCGGTTATGGCTACACCTTC | CASRTIGPGYGYTF
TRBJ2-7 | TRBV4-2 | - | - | TGTGCCAGCAGCCCAGAAGGGGGTTTCACCTACGAGCAGTACTTC | CASSPEGGFTYEQYF
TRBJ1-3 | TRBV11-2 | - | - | TGTGCCAGCAGCTTACGCTCTGGAAACACCATATATTTT | CASSLRSGNTIYF
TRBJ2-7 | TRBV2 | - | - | TGTGCCAGCAGTACAGCCTACGAGCAGTACTTC | CASSTAYEQYF
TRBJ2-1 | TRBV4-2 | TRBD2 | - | TGTGCCAGCAGCCAGAGGCTAGCGGCTGACAATGAGCAGTTCTTC | CASSQRLAADNEQFF
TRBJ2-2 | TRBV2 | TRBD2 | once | TGTGCCAGCAGTGATTATGGGACTAGCGGGATCGGGGAGCTGTTTTTT | CASSDYGTSGIGELFF
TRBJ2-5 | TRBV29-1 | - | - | TGCAGCGCCCGACAGAATCAAGAGACCCAGTACTTC | CSARQNQETQYF
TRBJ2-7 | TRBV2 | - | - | TGTGCCAGCAGTACAGCTAGCGTGTCTACCTACGAGCAGTACTTC | CASSTASVSTYEQYF
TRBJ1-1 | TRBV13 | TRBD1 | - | TGTGCCAGCAGCTCGTTAGACAGGGGGAACACTGAAGCTTTCTTT | CASSSLDRGNTEAFF
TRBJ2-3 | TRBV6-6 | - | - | - | CASTFGSDTQYF
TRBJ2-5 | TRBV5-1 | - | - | TGCGCCAGCAGCCGACGCCTCAGGGAGACCCAGTACTTC | CASSRRLRETQYF
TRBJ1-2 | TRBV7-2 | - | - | TGTGCCAGCAGCTTGACGGCCGCTAACTATGGCTACACCTTC | CASSLTAANYGYTF
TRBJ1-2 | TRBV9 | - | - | TGTGCCAGCAGCGTAACGGGGGCGGCCTATGGCTACACCTTC | CASSVTGAAYGYTF
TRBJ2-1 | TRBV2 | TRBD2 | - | TGTGCCAGCAGTGGGCCGGGACTAGCGGGCTACAATGAGCAGTTCTTC | CASSGPGLAGYNEQFF
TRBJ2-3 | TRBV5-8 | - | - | TGTGCCAGCAGCCGGACGTCTCCGGCAGATACGCAGTATTTT | CASSRTSPADTQYF
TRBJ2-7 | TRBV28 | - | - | TGTGCCAGCAGTTTAAGGTATGAGCAGTACTTC | CASSLRYEQYF
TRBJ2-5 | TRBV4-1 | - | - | TGCGCCAGCAGCCCTGGCGAGGGGAGGGAGACCCAGTACTTC | CASSPGEGRETQYF
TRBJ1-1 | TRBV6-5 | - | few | TGTGCCAGTGGCAGGCTGAACACTGAAGCTTTCTTT | CASGRLNTEAFF